This is a list of T cell receptor beta chains from one sample in a study of blood T cell repertoires in COVID-19. Assay: immunoSEQ multiplex PCR; the TCRdb copy retains only in-frame clones and omits some. The table has around 87,000 clones, around 89% seen once; the top ten hold roughly 9%. Sequencing was done on a sample of peripheral blood. The receptors were gathered from a man between 50 and 59 years old with acute or convalescent COVID-19. Each CDR3 is given with its conserved first and last residue. Each record gives: J gene, clone size, V gene, D gene, CDR3 DNA, CDR3 protein. A D gene is named only where the DNA matches it firmly. Only some rows state a clone size, as once, few, many or a class for expanded clones.

j_gene: TRBJ1-5; abundance: -; v_gene: TRBV9; d_gene: -; CDR3nt: TGTGCCAGCAGCGACGGGGGAAGCAATCAGCCCCAGCATTTT; CDR3aa: CASSDGGSNQPQHF
j_gene: TRBJ2-3; abundance: -; v_gene: TRBV7-9; d_gene: TRBD2; CDR3nt: TGTGCCAGCAGCCCGCCGGGACTAGCGGGAGATACGCAGTATTTT; CDR3aa: CASSPPGLAGDTQYF
j_gene: TRBJ2-2; abundance: -; v_gene: TRBV2; d_gene: TRBD1; CDR3nt: TGTGCCAGCACCCGGGACAGGGGTACCGGGGAGCTGTTTTTT; CDR3aa: CASTRDRGTGELFF
j_gene: TRBJ1-5; abundance: -; v_gene: TRBV5-6; d_gene: TRBD1; CDR3nt: TGTGCCAGCAGCCCAGGACAGGGATGGCAGCCCCAGCATTTT; CDR3aa: CASSPGQGWQPQHF
j_gene: TRBJ1-4; abundance: -; v_gene: TRBV29-1; d_gene: TRBD1; CDR3nt: TGCAGCGTCCGGCCCGGGACAGATAATGAAAAACTGTTTTTT; CDR3aa: CSVRPGTDNEKLFF
j_gene: TRBJ1-2; abundance: -; v_gene: TRBV6-6; d_gene: -; CDR3nt: TGTGCCAGCAGTTACTCGGGGGCTCGGGACTATGGCTACACCTTC; CDR3aa: CASSYSGARDYGYTF
j_gene: TRBJ2-1; abundance: few; v_gene: TRBV6-2/TRBV6-3; d_gene: TRBD2; CDR3nt: TGTGCCAGCAGTTTAATGACTAGCGGTATGAGAGAGCAGTTCTTC; CDR3aa: CASSLMTSGMREQFF
j_gene: TRBJ1-1; abundance: -; v_gene: TRBV5-1; d_gene: -; CDR3nt: TGCGCCAGCAGCTTGGCAGGGGTTGGCACTGAAGCTTTCTTT; CDR3aa: CASSLAGVGTEAFF
j_gene: TRBJ2-7; abundance: -; v_gene: TRBV21-1; d_gene: -; CDR3nt: TGTGCCAGCAGCAAACTGAAACAGGGCTTTGCCTCCTACGAGCAGTACTTC; CDR3aa: CASSKLKQGFASYEQYF
j_gene: TRBJ1-1; abundance: -; v_gene: TRBV27; d_gene: TRBD1; CDR3nt: TGTGCCAGCAGTCCGCCCCCCGGACAGGGAAACGGGAACACTGAAGCTTTCTTT; CDR3aa: CASSPPPGQGNGNTEAFF
j_gene: TRBJ1-6; abundance: -; v_gene: TRBV3-1/TRBV3-2; d_gene: TRBD1; CDR3nt: TGTGCCAGCAGCCAGAGGGACAGCAATTCACCCCTCCACTTT; CDR3aa: CASSQRDSNSPLHF
j_gene: TRBJ1-6; abundance: -; v_gene: TRBV7-9; d_gene: -; CDR3nt: TGTGCCAGCACTCAGGGTGCGAATTCACCCCTCCACTTT; CDR3aa: CASTQGANSPLHF
j_gene: TRBJ1-6; abundance: -; v_gene: TRBV4-1; d_gene: -; CDR3nt: TGCGCCAGCAGCCAAGGGGTTTGGAGCATATCGACTTCACCCCTCCACTTT; CDR3aa: CASSQGVWSISTSPLHF
j_gene: TRBJ2-5; abundance: -; v_gene: TRBV19; d_gene: -; CDR3nt: TGTGCCAGCAGGGATGGAGGGGGCCAGGAGACCCAGTACTTC; CDR3aa: CASRDGGGQETQYF
j_gene: TRBJ1-5; abundance: -; v_gene: TRBV4-1; d_gene: -; CDR3nt: TGCGCCAGCAGCCAAGATTGGTCTAAAAATCAGCCCCAGCATTTT; CDR3aa: CASSQDWSKNQPQHF
j_gene: TRBJ2-3; abundance: -; v_gene: TRBV29-1; d_gene: TRBD2; CDR3nt: TGCAGCGTCCTGACTAGCGGGGGGGCTTATACGCAGTATTTT; CDR3aa: CSVLTSGGAYTQYF
j_gene: TRBJ1-1; abundance: once; v_gene: TRBV5-1; d_gene: TRBD1; CDR3nt: TGCGCCAGCAGCCCCAGGCCGGGAGACAGGGCTATGAACACTGAAGCTTTCTTT; CDR3aa: CASSPRPGDRAMNTEAFF
j_gene: TRBJ2-5; abundance: once; v_gene: TRBV30; d_gene: TRBD1; CDR3nt: TGTGCCTGGAGTGTACAGGGGGGCACGGAGACCCAGTACTTC; CDR3aa: CAWSVQGGTETQYF
j_gene: TRBJ1-1; abundance: -; v_gene: TRBV28; d_gene: -; CDR3nt: TGTGCCAGCAGTTTAAACAGGGCGACTGAAGCTTTCTTT; CDR3aa: CASSLNRATEAFF
j_gene: TRBJ1-5; abundance: -; v_gene: TRBV6-1; d_gene: -; CDR3nt: TGTGCCAGCAGTGAAATCAGGGGCAATCAGCCCCAGCATTTT; CDR3aa: CASSEIRGNQPQHF
j_gene: TRBJ2-1; abundance: -; v_gene: TRBV11-2; d_gene: -; CDR3nt: TGTGCCAGCAGCTTGCCCGGCGGCCTCTACAATGAGCAGTTCTTC; CDR3aa: CASSLPGGLYNEQFF
j_gene: TRBJ2-1; abundance: -; v_gene: TRBV6-6; d_gene: TRBD1; CDR3nt: TGTGCCAGCAGTGGACAGGGGTTAAGGAATGAGCAGTTCTTC; CDR3aa: CASSGQGLRNEQFF